This TCR beta chain was sequenced during a study of blood T cell repertoires in COVID-19. Study summary: COVID-19 samples from acute and convalescent phases originated in the United States, Italy and Spain.

Source study methods: Reference gene primer amplification yielded estimated nucleated cell counts. The method was immunoSEQ multiplex PCR; TCRdb's version includes in-frame clones alone and lacks a portion of them. D and trimming come from the DNA, and the V and J calls and clone size come from that table. The top ten clones hold around 0.3% of a sample with about 670,000 clones, about 90% of them seen once. Trimming cost V 1 base and J 6 bases, with 9 bases left between them. The CDR3 spans 13 residues. Germline V gene data show CDR1 as LNHDA and CDR2 as SQIVND (reference sequence). The receptor was derived from a woman aged 18-29 years with acute or convalescent COVID-19. Sequencing was performed on peripheral blood. This chain connects TRBV19 to TRBJ1-2; no reliable D call. CDR3 sequence: CASSIVPIDGYTF. CDR3 sequence (DNA): TGTGCCAGTAGTATAGTCCCCATAGATGGCTACACCTTC. The full variable domain, completed using reference TRBV19 and TRBJ1-2, is DGGITQSPKYLFRKEGQNVTLSCEQNLNHDAMYWYRQDPGQGLRLIYYSQIVNDFQKGDIAEGYSVSREKKESFPLTVTSAQKNPTAFYLCASSIVPIDGYTFGSGTRLTVV.